The clone carrying this T cell receptor beta chain was detected only once. Its antigen is undetermined. This sample was included in a study of cytomegalovirus exposure and HLA in healthy donors. Study outcomes and limitations: There were 160 or so TCR beta chains listed as cytomegalovirus-associated. In a later analysis, at a false discovery rate of 0.05, over 15,000 TCR beta sequences matched HLA alleles.

The PCR used 60 Vbeta and 13 Jbeta primers. Repertoires were generated with immunoSEQ multiplex PCR, while TCRdb's copy carries only in-frame clones and drops some. The sample lists over 150,000 clones; more than 75% were seen once. The CDR3 is made up of 19 amino acids. Sample: PBMCs. The clonotype originates from a young man in good health and CMV-seropositive. This chain uses TRBV21-1 with TRBJ2-3; the D call of TRBD2 is as the table states it, not checked on the DNA. TRBV21-1 is flagged as a pseudogene. CDR3 DNA: TGTGCCAGCAGCACCCGGACTAGCGGGGGGACTATCGTAGCAGATACGCAGTATTTT. As protein: CASSTRTSGGTIVADTQYF.